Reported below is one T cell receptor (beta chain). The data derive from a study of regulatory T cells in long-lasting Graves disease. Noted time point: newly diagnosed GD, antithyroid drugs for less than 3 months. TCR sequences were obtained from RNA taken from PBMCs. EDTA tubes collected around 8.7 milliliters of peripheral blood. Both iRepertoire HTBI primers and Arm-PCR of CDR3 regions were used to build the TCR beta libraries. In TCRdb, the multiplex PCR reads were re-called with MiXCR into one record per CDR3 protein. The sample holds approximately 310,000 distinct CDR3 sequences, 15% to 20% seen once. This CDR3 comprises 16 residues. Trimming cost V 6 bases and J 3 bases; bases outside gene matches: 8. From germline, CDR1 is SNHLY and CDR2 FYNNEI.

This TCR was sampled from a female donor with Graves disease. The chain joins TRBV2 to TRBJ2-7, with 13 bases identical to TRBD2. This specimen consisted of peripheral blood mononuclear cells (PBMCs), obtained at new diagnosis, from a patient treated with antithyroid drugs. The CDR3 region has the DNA TGTGCCAGCAGGGAACGGACTAGCGGGAGCGTCTACGAGCAGTACTTC. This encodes CASRERTSGSVYEQYF. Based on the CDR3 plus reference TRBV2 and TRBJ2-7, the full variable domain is EPEVTQTPSHQVTQMGQEVILRCVPISNHLYFYWYRQILGQKVEFLVSFYNNEISEKSEIFDDQFSVERPDGSNFTLKIRSTKLEDSAMYFCASRERTSGSVYEQYFGPGTRLTVT.